The clone carrying this T cell receptor beta chain was observed at least ten times. Its matching antigen is unknown. The data originate from a study of CD8+CD57+ T cells in acquired aplastic anemia. Overall study: When averaged, DNA from sorted CD4+ and CD8+ cells came to 3 to 4 ug. Whole-study findings and limits: Roughly 30 CD8+ CDR3 sequences occurred in both the patients and the controls. The study found no significant CD8+ Simpson's diversity difference between patients and controls.

Germline loops: CDR1 SNHLY, CDR2 FYNNEI. The germline V and J ends were trimmed by 4 bases and 5 bases, with 17 bases remaining between them. There are 15 residues in the CDR3. It was genomic DNA that served as the template for profiling TCR beta VDJ and CDR3. Each CDR3 protein is one row after TCRdb ran MiXCR on the reads. The sample holds 300,000 or so distinct CDR3 sequences, 56% seen once. The source material was sorted CD4+, CD8+, or CD8+CD57+ T cells (not recorded which) from PBMCs. The rearrangement links TRBV2 to TRBJ1-1, with D perhaps TRBD1 (5 bases). This TCR was recovered from a human donor with severe aplastic anemia or a healthy control (not recorded which). Here the CDR3 reads CASSGGGSTATEAFF. DNA of the CDR3: TGTGCCAGCAGTGGGGGGGGTTCGACAGCAACTGAAGCTTTCTTT.